The present T cell receptor beta chain was sequenced within a study of T cell responses to AZD1222 COVID-19 vaccine. The assay was immunoSEQ multiplex PCR, and TCRdb's table has in-frame clones only and misses some. The repertoire consists of some 95,000 clones, with over 75% occurring once and the leading ten covering over 10%. Pooling covered second doses at about 4 or about 12 weeks. Whole-study findings and limits: Donors were largely white British and mainly female; clonal diversity was possibly underestimated.

CDR1 is MDHEN and CDR2 is SYDVKM in the germline V gene. V was pared by 6 bases and J by 3 bases, with 14 bases between. The CDR3 consists of 14 residues. Worth noting for this clone: Its antigen is unidentified.

Sequences were derived from peripheral blood, sampled 28 days after the second AZD1222 dose. This chain connects TRBV28 to TRBJ1-1; D gene unclear. This receptor was obtained from an adult who received the AZD1222 COVID-19 vaccine. The chain's CDR3 is CASSTSGAHTEAFF. In DNA form, the CDR3 reads TGTGCCAGCAGCACTTCGGGCGCGCACACTGAAGCTTTCTTT. Full variable domain (remainder filled in from reference TRBV28 and TRBJ1-1): DVKVTQSSRYLVKRTGEKVFLECVQDMDHENMFWYRQDPGLGLRLIYFSYDVKMKEKGDIPEGYSVSREKKERFSLILESASTNQTSMYLCASSTSGAHTEAFFGQGTRLTVV.